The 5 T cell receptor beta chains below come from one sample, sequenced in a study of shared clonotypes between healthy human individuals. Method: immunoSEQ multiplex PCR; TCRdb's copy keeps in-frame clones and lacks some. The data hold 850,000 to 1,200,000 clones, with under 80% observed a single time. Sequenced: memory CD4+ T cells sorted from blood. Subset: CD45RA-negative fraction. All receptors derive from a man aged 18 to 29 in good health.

The CDR3 spells CASSVEGQGNGYTF. CDR3 DNA: TGTGCCAGCAGCGTAGAGGGACAGGGTAATGGCTACACCTTC. The rearrangement uses TRBV9 and TRBJ1-2, with TRBD1 matching 9 bases. The CDR3 is 14 residues long. Unmatched junction bases numbered 3, after V lost 0 bases and J lost 6 bases. Germline CDR1 reads SGDLS; CDR2 reads YYNGEE.

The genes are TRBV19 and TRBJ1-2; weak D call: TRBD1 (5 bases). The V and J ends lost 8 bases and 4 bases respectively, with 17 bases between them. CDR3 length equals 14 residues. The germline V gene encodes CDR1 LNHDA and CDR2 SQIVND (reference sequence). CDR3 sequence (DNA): TGTGCCAGTGCGCGGGGGTGGGAAAGCTATGGCTACACCTTC. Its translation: CASARGWESYGYTF.

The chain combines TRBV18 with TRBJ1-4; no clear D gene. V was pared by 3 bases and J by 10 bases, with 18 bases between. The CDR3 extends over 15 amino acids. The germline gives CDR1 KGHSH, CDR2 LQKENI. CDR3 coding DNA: TGTGCCAGCTCACCCACCCGTCAGGAACTCGGAAAACTGTTTTTT. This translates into CASSPTRQELGKLFF.

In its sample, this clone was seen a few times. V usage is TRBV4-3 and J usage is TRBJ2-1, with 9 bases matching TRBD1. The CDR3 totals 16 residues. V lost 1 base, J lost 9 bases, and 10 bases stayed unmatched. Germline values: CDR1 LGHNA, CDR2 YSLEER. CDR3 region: CASSQGVPGQGTEQFF. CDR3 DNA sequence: TGCGCCAGCAGCCAAGGGGTCCCGGGACAGGGAACTGAGCAGTTCTTC.

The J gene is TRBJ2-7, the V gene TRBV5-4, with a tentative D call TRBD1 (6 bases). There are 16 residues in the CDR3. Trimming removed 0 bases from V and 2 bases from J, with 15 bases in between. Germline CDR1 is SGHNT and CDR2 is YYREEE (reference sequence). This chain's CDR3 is CASSLATGTYTYEQYF. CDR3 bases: TGTGCCAGCAGCTTGGCCACCGGGACATATACCTACGAGCAGTACTTC.